This T cell receptor (beta chain) came from a study of beta chain features in type 1 diabetes. Trimming cost V 3 bases and J 8 bases; bases outside gene matches: 2. The germline CDR1 and CDR2 sequences are LNHDA and SQIVND (reference sequence). This CDR3 has 13 residues. Overall study results and limits: Cells with high TCR expression could be over-represented by cDNA sequencing. People with Type 1 diabetes carried modestly yet significantly shorter TCRB CDR3s in all four CD4+ subsets.

This clone appeared a few times. Its antigen is still unknown. Sequencing targeted expressed TCRB transcripts, as all isolated RNA had been reverse transcribed. The protocol was immunoSEQ multiplex PCR, while the TCRdb copy is restricted to in-frame clones and leaves out a portion. The sample carries some 330,000 clones, approximately 10% recorded once. The rearrangement uses TRBV19 and TRBJ2-4; 9 bases are a match to TRBD1. Sequenced: naive CD4+ T cells from blood. The sequence derives from a woman in her thirties in good health. The CDR3 DNA reads TGTGCCAGTAGTATCGACAGGGGGGACATTCAGTACTTC. It codes for CASSIDRGDIQYF. The full variable domain, in which reference TRBV19 and TRBJ2-4 provide the parts outside the CDR3, is DGGITQSPKYLFRKEGQNVTLSCEQNLNHDAMYWYRQDPGQGLRLIYYSQIVNDFQKGDIAEGYSVSREKKESFPLTVTSAQKNPTAFYLCASSIDRGDIQYFGAGTRLSVL.